This paragraph reports one TCR beta chain. Its antigen is as yet unknown. If patients had other autoimmune diseases, uncontrolled infections, pregnancy or lactation, they were excluded. Symptoms, serum thyroxine and TRAb, thyroid ultrasound, and orbital computed tomography formed the diagnostic basis. The CDR3 extends over 15 amino acids. J lost 7 bases, V lost 0 bases, and 6 bases had no gene match. Germline V gives CDR1 LGHNA, CDR2 YNFKEQ. TCR beta CDR3 amplification used RNA transcripts. Second-round multiplex PCR came after first-round RT-PCR with HTBI primers. One entry per CDR3 protein results from TCRdb running MiXCR on the multiplex PCR reads. The sample shows 230,000 or so distinct CDR3 sequences, 45% to 55% of them seen only once. These data originate in a study of Graves' ophthalmopathy and Graves' hyperthyroidism. Study background: Prior to any treatment, peripheral blood was collected at the time of initial diagnosis. Regarding the study as a whole: A 13-signature model separated ophthalmopathy from stable hyperthyroidism, almost 90% sensitivity, around 78% specificity.

The genes are TRBV4-2 and TRBJ2-7, with TRBD1 matching over 10 bases. The specimen was peripheral blood. The receptor was isolated from an adult man with Graves' ophthalmopathy. CDR3 nucleotides: TGTGCCAGCAGCCAAGAGGCCCGGGACAGGGGTGAGCAGTACTTC. This sequence encodes CASSQEARDRGEQYF.